A single sample is the source of the 7 T cell receptor beta chains below, sequenced in a study of shared clonotypes between healthy human individuals (dated by TCRdb to the early 2020s). CD8 naive samples consisted of CD45RO-negative cells that were positively selected for CCR7, yielding a CD45RA+CCR7+ population without TemRA cells. Libraries were made using the immunoSEQ multiplex PCR assay. Here the immuneACCESS table is served through TCRdb, limited to in-frame sequences with V and J called. Missing clones are a known gap in these copies; in checked studies unresolved V genes cover under half, and the rest lacks a known reason. This sample holds 800,000 or so clones; around 96% were observed only once. The biggest ten clones account for around 0.21% of the sample. Sequenced input: naive CD8+ T cells sorted from blood. The cell subset or site label corresponds to: CD45RA+CCR7+. Every receptor here comes from a man younger than 45 in good health.

The chain has TRBV27 and TRBJ2-7; the match to TRBD2 covers 9 bases. Germline V gene data show CDR1 as MNHEY and CDR2 as SMNVEV (reference sequence). The CDR3 runs to 16 residues. The trim removed 6 bases at V and 4 bases at J, leaving 13 bases unmatched. The CDR3 here is CASSSYSGSRPYEQYF. The CDR3 nucleotides are TGTGCCAGCAGCTCCTATAGCGGGAGTAGACCATACGAGCAGTACTTC.

J is TRBJ2-7 and V is TRBV5-5, with 9 nucleotides matching TRBD1. CDR1 is SGHKS and CDR2 is YYEKEE in the germline V gene (reference sequence). The junction had 6 bases not matched to a gene; V was cut back by 0 bases and J by 2 bases. This CDR3 has 16 amino acids. The CDR3 reads CASSLGDRAITYEQYF. Here the CDR3 DNA reads TGTGCCAGCAGCTTGGGGGACAGGGCGATAACCTACGAGCAGTACTTC.

As regards this clone: Other nucleotide sequences from this sample produce the same CDR3. The chain links TRBV28 to TRBJ2-7, with TRBD1 identical over 7 bases. J was trimmed by 0 bases and V by 5 bases; bases with no gene match: 4. The CDR3 contains 14 residues. Germline V gene sequence: CDR1 MDHEN, CDR2 SYDVKM. The CDR3 region is CASSPRDSSYEQYF. CDR3 sequence (DNA): TGTGCCAGCAGTCCTCGGGACAGCTCCTACGAGCAGTACTTC.

CDR3 sequence (DNA): TGTGCCAGCAGTTTCCAAAGCGGGAGCTCCTACAATGAGCAGTTCTTC. It yields the protein CASSFQSGSSYNEQFF. The rearrangement uses TRBV27 and TRBJ2-1; 8 bases line up with TRBD2. The germline V gene encodes CDR1 MNHEY and CDR2 SMNVEV (reference sequence). V shed 3 bases and J 0 bases; nucleotides not matched to a gene: 4. The CDR3 covers 16 residues.

The chain recombines TRBV6-5 with TRBJ1-1; perhaps TRBD1 as D (5 bases). V shed 10 bases and J shed 4 bases, with 10 bases lying between them. The CDR3 totals 11 residues. Germline CDR1 MNHEY, CDR2 SVGAGI. DNA for the CDR3: TGTGCCACGGGACTTGGCACTGAAGCTTTCTTT. As protein: CATGLGTEAFF.

The chain combines TRBV4-1 with TRBJ2-7; no definite D call. V was cut by 0 bases and J by 3 bases, with 6 bases left in between. Germline-derived CDR1 and CDR2 are MGHRA and YSYEKL. The CDR3 is 13 residues long. CDR3 residues: CASSQDGVYEQYF. CDR3 sequence (DNA): TGCGCCAGCAGCCAAGACGGCGTCTACGAGCAGTACTTC.

This clone was seen only a few times. This specimen includes other DNA sequences encoding the same CDR3. The chain couples TRBV28 to TRBJ1-5; D is undetermined. CDR3 length: 14 residues. CDR1 and CDR2 from the germline V gene are MDHEN and SYDVKM. V shed 3 bases and J shed 0 bases, with 6 bases lying between them. The CDR3: CASSFRISNQPQHF. For the CDR3, the DNA is TGTGCCAGCAGTTTCCGAATTAGCAATCAGCCCCAGCATTTT.